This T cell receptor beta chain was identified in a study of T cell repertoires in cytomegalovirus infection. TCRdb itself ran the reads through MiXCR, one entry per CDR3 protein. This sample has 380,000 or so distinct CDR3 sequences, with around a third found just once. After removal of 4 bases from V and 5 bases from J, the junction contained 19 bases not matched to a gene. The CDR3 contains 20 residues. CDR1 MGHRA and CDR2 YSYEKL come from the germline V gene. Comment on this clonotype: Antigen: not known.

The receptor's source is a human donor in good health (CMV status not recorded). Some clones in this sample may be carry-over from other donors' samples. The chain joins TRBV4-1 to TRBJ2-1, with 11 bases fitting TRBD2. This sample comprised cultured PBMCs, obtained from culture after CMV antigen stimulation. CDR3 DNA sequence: TGCGCCAGCAGCCCCCCCTTGCTAGCGGGAGGCTACCGGGAGAACAATGAGCAGTTCTTC. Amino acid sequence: CASSPPLLAGGYRENNEQFF.